This T cell receptor (beta chain) was recorded in a study of immune heterogeneity within non-small cell lung tumors. Whole-study context: There were a handful of squamous cell carcinomas, around ten non-squamous carcinomas and 1 tumor not otherwise specified. Findings and caveats of the study: Within a patient, dominant CDR3 beta clonotypes were shared across sites, though different locations had unique frequent clones.

The CDR3 length is 13 residues. CDR1 and CDR2 (germline): SEHNR, FQNEAQ (reference sequence). Trimming cost V 2 bases and J 6 bases, with 11 bases left between them. TCR beta CDR3 regions came from multiplex PCR with 32 forward V and 13 reverse J primers. TCRdb reanalysed the multiplex PCR reads using MiXCR and keeps one entry per CDR3 protein. Of 10,000 to 15,000 distinct CDR3 sequences in the sample, around 23% were seen once. A single count supports this clonotype. Its antigen is unidentified. A single base separates this from a much larger clone, so it may be a read error. The starting template was genomic DNA from bulk tumor, 600 ng per sample. From each primary tumor, several far-apart biopsies were obtained during surgery. Patients had untreated, newly diagnosed non-small cell lung cancer and underwent curative surgery. Newly diagnosed patients with non-small cell lung cancer who were having surgery with curative intent served as donors.

This rearrangement joins TRBV7-9 to TRBJ2-7; possibly TRBD1 for D (6 bases). The sample consisted of lung tumor tissue. The clonotype comes from a man aged 45-65 years with non-small cell lung cancer. The DNA of the CDR3 is TGTGCCAGCAGCTTACTACAGGGCCCCGAGCAGTACTTC. Protein sequence: CASSLLQGPEQYF.